This T cell receptor beta chain emerged from a study of identical twins. On this clonotype itself: Its specificity is unknown.

This CDR3 region has 14 residues. Trimming pared 8 bases from V and 3 bases from J, leaving 16 bases between. CDR1 is MNHEY, CDR2 SVGAGI, per germline. Template switching added a universal primer binding site, and final cDNA carried unique molecular identifiers. In TCRdb, the 5' RACE reads were re-called with MiXCR into one record per CDR3 protein. Of roughly 1.6 million distinct CDR3 sequences listed, under 35% are singletons. Regarding the study as a whole: The models gave estimates that fell short of the out-of-frame TCR alpha sharing seen in monozygotic twins. With abundant cord blood beta clonotypes, insertions were fewer; memory repertoires showed no such pattern.

The rearrangement uses TRBV6-5 and TRBJ1-2; D perhaps matches TRBD1 (5 bases). The origin of this receptor is a newborn girl in good health. Sequencing was performed on cord blood. The chain's CDR3 is CASLPTGTYYGYTF. The CDR3 bases are TGTGCCAGCCTCCCCACCGGGACCTACTATGGCTACACCTTC.